These T cell receptor beta chains were read from a single sample in a study of metastatic and nonmetastatic thyroid tumors. TCRdb reassembled clones from the PCR reads with MiXCR. Of some 25,000 clones in the sample, 22% were seen once. The specimen sequenced was blood. The receptors stem from a female donor with papillary thyroid cancer or a benign thyroid nodule (not recorded which). Some clones in this sample may be carry-over from other donors' samples. CDR3s include the opening cysteine and the closing phenylalanine or tryptophan. Each record gives: J gene, V gene, clone size, D gene, CDR3 protein, CDR3 DNA. The D gene is left open where the match is weak. Size is omitted from some rows. Given values are once, few, many or a class for expanded clones.

j_gene: TRBJ1-2
v_gene: TRBV10-2
abundance: many
d_gene: .
CDR3aa: CASTIASYGYTF
CDR3nt: TGCGCCAGCACCATAGCTAGCTATGGCTACACCTTC

j_gene: TRBJ2-3
v_gene: TRBV30
abundance: many
d_gene: .
CDR3aa: CAWSFSFTSTDTQYF
CDR3nt: TGTGCCTGGAGTTTTAGTTTTACTAGCACAGATACGCAGTATTTT

j_gene: TRBJ2-2
v_gene: TRBV27
abundance: .
d_gene: TRBD2
CDR3aa: CAGLAGGPNTWELFF
CDR3nt: TGTGCCGGACTAGCGGGAGGCCCTAACACCTGGGAGCTGTTTTTT

j_gene: TRBJ2-5
v_gene: TRBV2
abundance: .
d_gene: .
CDR3aa: CASSRSYQETQYF
CDR3nt: TGTGCCAGCAGTAGGTCCTACCAAGAGACCCAGTACTTC

j_gene: TRBJ1-2
v_gene: TRBV6-5
abundance: few
d_gene: .
CDR3aa: CASSYEYTNYGYTF
CDR3nt: TGTGCCAGCAGTTACGAGTACACCAACTATGGCTACACCTTC

j_gene: TRBJ2-7
v_gene: TRBV20-1
abundance: many
d_gene: .
CDR3aa: CSALGTDEQYF
CDR3nt: TGCAGTGCCCTCGGGACGGACGAGCAGTACTTC

j_gene: TRBJ2-5
v_gene: TRBV5-1
abundance: .
d_gene: .
CDR3aa: CASIGVTGGYQETQYF
CDR3nt: TGCGCCAGCATCGGAGTGACAGGAGGGTACCAAGAGACCCAGTACTTC

j_gene: TRBJ1-5
v_gene: TRBV6-1
abundance: .
d_gene: .
CDR3aa: CARTGGVNQPPHF
CDR3nt: TGTGCCCGTACGGGGGGGGTCAATCAGCCCCCGCATTTT

j_gene: TRBJ1-1
v_gene: TRBV7-9
abundance: many
d_gene: .
CDR3aa: CASSQPRGTEAFF
CDR3nt: TGTGCCAGCAGCCAGCCGAGGGGAACTGAAGCTTTCTTT

j_gene: TRBJ1-2
v_gene: TRBV6-1
abundance: many
d_gene: .
CDR3aa: CASRGGGRSLGYTF
CDR3nt: TGTGCCAGCAGGGGGGGAGGAAGGTCCCTTGGCTACACCTTC

j_gene: TRBJ2-7
v_gene: TRBV5-1
abundance: .
d_gene: .
CDR3aa: CASLDSLWEQYF
CDR3nt: TGCGCCAGCTTGGACAGCCTTTGGGAGCAGTACTTC

j_gene: TRBJ2-5
v_gene: TRBV7-2
abundance: .
d_gene: TRBD2
CDR3aa: CASSKLAGWLMGTQYF
CDR3nt: TGTGCCAGCAGCAAGCTAGCGGGGTGGCTCATGGGGACCCAGTACTTC

j_gene: TRBJ1-6
v_gene: TRBV6-5
abundance: medium-sized
d_gene: .
CDR3aa: CASSYSIFLPVDSPLHF
CDR3nt: TGTGCCAGCAGTTACTCGATCTTCCTCCCGGTGGATTCACCCCTCCACTTT

j_gene: TRBJ2-1
v_gene: TRBV27
abundance: few
d_gene: .
CDR3aa: CASMYSGPPNNEQFF
CDR3nt: TGTGCCAGCATGTATTCGGGTCCCCCTAACAATGAGCAGTTCTTC

j_gene: TRBJ2-5
v_gene: TRBV13
abundance: many
d_gene: .
CDR3aa: CASSRRQSQETQYF
CDR3nt: TGTGCCAGCAGCCGCCGACAGAGCCAAGAGACCCAGTACTTC

j_gene: TRBJ1-3
v_gene: TRBV9
abundance: .
d_gene: .
CDR3aa: CASSGRSSGNTIYF
CDR3nt: TGTGCCAGCAGCGGACGCAGCTCTGGAAACACCATATATTTT

j_gene: TRBJ2-7
v_gene: TRBV7-6
abundance: .
d_gene: .
CDR3aa: CASSLDEGSYEQYF
CDR3nt: TGTGCCAGCAGCTTAGATGAGGGTTCCTACGAGCAGTACTTC

j_gene: TRBJ2-3
v_gene: TRBV10-2
abundance: many
d_gene: TRBD2
CDR3aa: CASSESGGSSTDTQYF
CDR3nt: TGCGCCAGCAGTGAGTCGGGGGGGTCAAGCACAGATACGCAGTATTTT

j_gene: TRBJ1-6
v_gene: TRBV6-1
abundance: .
d_gene: .
CDR3aa: CASSGEVGNSPLHF
CDR3nt: TGTGCCAGCAGCGGCGAGGTGGGGAATTCACCCCTCCACTTT

j_gene: TRBJ1-5
v_gene: TRBV19
abundance: .
d_gene: .
CDR3aa: CASSMEGACTNQPQDF
CDR3nt: TGTGCCAGTAGTATGGAGGGTGCCTGTACCAATCAGCCCCAGGATTTT

j_gene: TRBJ1-1
v_gene: TRBV6-1
abundance: medium-sized
d_gene: .
CDR3aa: CASTYRGQLNTEAFF
CDR3nt: TGTGCCAGCACTTACCGCGGACAGCTGAACACTGAAGCTTTCTTT

j_gene: TRBJ2-2
v_gene: TRBV25-1
abundance: many
d_gene: TRBD2
CDR3aa: CASSGGGTGELFF
CDR3nt: TGTGCCAGCTCTGGCGGGGGGACCGGGGAGCTGTTTTTT

j_gene: TRBJ2-1
v_gene: TRBV7-2
abundance: .
d_gene: .
CDR3aa: CASSADILIEQFF
CDR3nt: TGTGCCAGCAGCGCCGATATTTTAATTGAGCAGTTCTTC

j_gene: TRBJ1-1
v_gene: TRBV20-1
abundance: medium-sized
d_gene: TRBD1
CDR3aa: CSARTGATGTGNTEAFF
CDR3nt: TGCAGTGCGAGGACGGGGGCGACCGGGACAGGGAACACTGAAGCTTTCTTT

j_gene: TRBJ1-5
v_gene: TRBV25-1
abundance: .
d_gene: .
CDR3aa: CASSPQTVGRNQPQHF
CDR3nt: TGTGCCAGCAGTCCTCAGACAGTTGGTCGGAATCAGCCCCAGCATTTT

j_gene: TRBJ1-2
v_gene: TRBV9
abundance: few
d_gene: .
CDR3aa: CASSVSPCDGYTF
CDR3nt: TGTGCCAGCAGCGTATCCCCCTGCGATGGCTACACCTTC

j_gene: TRBJ1-2
v_gene: TRBV9
abundance: many
d_gene: .
CDR3aa: CASSVARNYGYTF
CDR3nt: TGTGCCAGCAGCGTAGCCAGGAACTATGGCTACACCTTC

j_gene: TRBJ2-3
v_gene: TRBV6-2/TRBV6-3
abundance: many
d_gene: .
CDR3aa: CASSLLGPSSTDTQYF
CDR3nt: TGTGCCAGCAGTTTACTCGGGCCTTCTAGCACAGATACGCAGTATTTT

j_gene: TRBJ2-1
v_gene: TRBV6-1
abundance: medium-sized
d_gene: TRBD2
CDR3aa: CASSDISGAYNEQFF
CDR3nt: TGTGCCAGCAGTGATATTAGCGGGGCCTACAATGAGCAGTTCTTC

j_gene: TRBJ2-4
v_gene: TRBV20-1
abundance: many
d_gene: .
CDR3aa: CSARDLMAPGSKNIQYF
CDR3nt: TGCAGTGCTAGAGATCTCATGGCACCGGGATCCAAAAACATTCAGTACTTC

j_gene: TRBJ1-6
v_gene: TRBV6-1
abundance: few
d_gene: .
CDR3aa: CASSPRTVNSPLHF
CDR3nt: TGTGCCAGCAGTCCTCGGACGGTTAATTCACCCCTCCACTTT

j_gene: TRBJ2-7
v_gene: TRBV5-6
abundance: many
d_gene: TRBD1
CDR3aa: CASSSTGEHEQYF
CDR3nt: TGTGCCAGCAGCTCGACAGGGGAACACGAGCAGTACTTC

j_gene: TRBJ2-5
v_gene: TRBV6-1
abundance: many
d_gene: .
CDR3aa: CASSETGGETQYF
CDR3nt: TGTGCCAGCAGTGAAACCGGGGGCGAGACCCAGTACTTC

j_gene: TRBJ2-7
v_gene: TRBV19
abundance: .
d_gene: TRBD1
CDR3aa: CASRWGQGAYEQYF
CDR3nt: TGTGCCAGTAGATGGGGACAGGGGGCCTACGAGCAGTACTTC

j_gene: TRBJ2-7
v_gene: TRBV24-1
abundance: medium-sized
d_gene: .
CDR3aa: CATSDPGAYEQYF
CDR3nt: TGTGCCACCAGTGATCCTGGGGCCTACGAGCAGTACTTC

j_gene: TRBJ2-1
v_gene: TRBV5-1
abundance: many
d_gene: TRBD1
CDR3aa: CASSLAHQGASYNEQFF
CDR3nt: TGCGCCAGCAGCTTGGCCCATCAGGGGGCTTCCTACAATGAGCAGTTCTTC

j_gene: TRBJ2-2
v_gene: TRBV7-3
abundance: many
d_gene: TRBD1
CDR3aa: CASSLNPGQGWNTGELFF
CDR3nt: TGTGCCAGCAGCTTAAATCCCGGACAGGGGTGGAACACCGGGGAGCTGTTTTTT

j_gene: TRBJ1-4
v_gene: TRBV19
abundance: many
d_gene: TRBD1
CDR3aa: CASSMGTGAVLGEKLFF
CDR3nt: TGTGCCAGTAGTATGGGGACAGGGGCTGTCCTAGGTGAAAAACTGTTTTTT

j_gene: TRBJ2-3
v_gene: TRBV4-2
abundance: many
d_gene: TRBD2
CDR3aa: CASSQGGTSSADTQYF
CDR3nt: TGTGCCAGCAGCCAAGGCGGGACTAGCTCTGCAGATACGCAGTATTTT

j_gene: TRBJ2-3
v_gene: TRBV6-1
abundance: medium-sized
d_gene: TRBD2
CDR3aa: CASSERVAGVGDTQYF
CDR3nt: TGTGCCAGCAGTGAACGGGTAGCGGGAGTAGGAGATACGCAGTATTTT

j_gene: TRBJ2-2
v_gene: TRBV20-1
abundance: .
d_gene: TRBD2
CDR3aa: CSAGLTSGRNTGELFF
CDR3nt: TGCAGTGCGGGGCTCACTAGCGGGAGAAACACCGGAGAGCTGTTTTTT

j_gene: TRBJ2-7
v_gene: TRBV2
abundance: many
d_gene: TRBD2
CDR3aa: CASTRSAGSYEQYF
CDR3nt: TGTGCCAGCACCAGGTCAGCGGGAAGCTACGAGCAGTACTTC

j_gene: TRBJ1-2
v_gene: TRBV20-1
abundance: .
d_gene: .
CDR3aa: CSARDRGAGSYGYTF
CDR3nt: TGCAGTGCTAGAGATCGGGGGGCGGGTAGCTATGGCTACACCTTC

j_gene: TRBJ2-2
v_gene: TRBV6-2/TRBV6-3
abundance: few
d_gene: .
CDR3aa: CASRGAAGELFF
CDR3nt: TGTGCCAGCCGAGGGGCGGCCGGGGAGCTGTTTTTT

j_gene: TRBJ2-5
v_gene: TRBV28
abundance: .
d_gene: .
CDR3aa: CASSAGETHYF
CDR3nt: TGTGCCAGCAGCGCTGGGGAAACCCATTACTTC

j_gene: TRBJ2-5
v_gene: TRBV2
abundance: many
d_gene: TRBD2
CDR3aa: CASSELAGVQETQYF
CDR3nt: TGTGCCAGCAGTGAACTAGCGGGAGTTCAAGAGACCCAGTACTTC

j_gene: TRBJ1-6
v_gene: TRBV6-6
abundance: many
d_gene: .
CDR3aa: CASSYARQRDNSPLHF
CDR3nt: TGTGCCAGCAGTTACGCACGACAGAGAGATAATTCACCCCTCCACTTT

j_gene: TRBJ2-3
v_gene: TRBV18
abundance: many
d_gene: .
CDR3aa: CASSPQVSGGTDTQYF
CDR3nt: TGTGCCAGCTCACCACAGGTGAGCGGAGGGACAGATACGCAGTATTTT

j_gene: TRBJ2-2
v_gene: TRBV6-1
abundance: few
d_gene: TRBD2
CDR3aa: CASSETSGGAGELFF
CDR3nt: TGTGCCAGCAGTGAGACTAGCGGGGGGGCCGGGGAGCTGTTTTTT

j_gene: TRBJ2-7
v_gene: TRBV12-3/TRBV12-4
abundance: .
d_gene: .
CDR3aa: CASSLCEYSYEQYF
CDR3nt: TGTGCCAGCAGTTTGTGTGAGTACTCCTACGAGCAGTACTTC

j_gene: TRBJ1-1
v_gene: TRBV20-1
abundance: .
d_gene: .
CDR3aa: CSAVSGNTEAFF
CDR3nt: TGCAGTGCTGTTAGCGGTAACACTGAAGCTTTCTTT

j_gene: TRBJ1-6
v_gene: TRBV20-1
abundance: .
d_gene: .
CDR3aa: CSARGGGSSPLHF
CDR3nt: TGCAGTGCTAGGGGGGGTGGCAGTTCACCCCTCCACTTT

j_gene: TRBJ1-4
v_gene: TRBV30
abundance: many
d_gene: TRBD1
CDR3aa: CAWSTGTGDEKLFF
CDR3nt: TGTGCCTGGAGCACCGGGACAGGGGATGAGAAACTGTTTTTT

j_gene: TRBJ1-5
v_gene: TRBV28
abundance: many
d_gene: .
CDR3aa: CASSSPQGPNQPQHF
CDR3nt: TGTGCCAGCAGTTCCCCACAAGGGCCAAATCAGCCCCAGCATTTT

j_gene: TRBJ2-7
v_gene: TRBV18
abundance: many
d_gene: .
CDR3aa: CASSASKGDEQYF
CDR3nt: TGTGCCAGCTCAGCCTCCAAGGGCGACGAGCAGTACTTC